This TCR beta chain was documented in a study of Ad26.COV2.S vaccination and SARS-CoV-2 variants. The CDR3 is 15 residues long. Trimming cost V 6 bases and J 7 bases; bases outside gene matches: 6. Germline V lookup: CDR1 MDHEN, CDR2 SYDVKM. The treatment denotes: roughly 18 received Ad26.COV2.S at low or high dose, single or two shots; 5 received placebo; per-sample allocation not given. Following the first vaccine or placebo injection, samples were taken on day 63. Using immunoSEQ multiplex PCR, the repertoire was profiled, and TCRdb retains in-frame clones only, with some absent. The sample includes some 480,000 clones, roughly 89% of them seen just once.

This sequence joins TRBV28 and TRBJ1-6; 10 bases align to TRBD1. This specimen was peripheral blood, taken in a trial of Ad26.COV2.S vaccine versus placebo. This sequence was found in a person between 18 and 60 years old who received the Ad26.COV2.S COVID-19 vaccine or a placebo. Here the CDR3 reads CASRSRDRGNSPLHF. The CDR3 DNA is TGTGCCAGCAGGAGCCGGGACAGGGGAAATTCACCCCTCCACTTT.